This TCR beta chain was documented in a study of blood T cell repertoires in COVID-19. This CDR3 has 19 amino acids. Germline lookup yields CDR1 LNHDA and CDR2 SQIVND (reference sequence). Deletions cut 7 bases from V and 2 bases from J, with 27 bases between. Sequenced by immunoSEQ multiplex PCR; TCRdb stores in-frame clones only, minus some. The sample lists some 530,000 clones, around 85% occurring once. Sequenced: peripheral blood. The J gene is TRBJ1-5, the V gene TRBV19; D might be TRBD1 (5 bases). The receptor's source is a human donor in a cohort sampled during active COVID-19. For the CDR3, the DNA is TGTGCCAGTACTACATCTCGGGGGTCCCACCCGGGAGGCAATCAGCCCCAGCATTTT. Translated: CASTTSRGSHPGGNQPQHF.